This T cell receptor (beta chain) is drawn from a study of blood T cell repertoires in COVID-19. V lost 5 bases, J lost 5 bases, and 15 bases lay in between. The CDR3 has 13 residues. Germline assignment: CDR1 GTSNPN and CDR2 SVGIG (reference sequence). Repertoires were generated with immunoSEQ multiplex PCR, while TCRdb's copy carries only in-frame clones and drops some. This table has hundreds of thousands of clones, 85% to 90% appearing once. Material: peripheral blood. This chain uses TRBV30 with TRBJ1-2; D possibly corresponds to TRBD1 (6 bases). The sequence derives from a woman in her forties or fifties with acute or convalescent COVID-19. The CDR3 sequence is CAWSKGGGYGYTF. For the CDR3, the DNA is TGTGCCTGGTCCAAGGGGGGGGGATATGGCTACACCTTC.